A single sample gave rise to the 27 T cell receptor beta chains below, sequenced in a study of beta chain features in type 1 diabetes. Study findings and constraints: Across all four CD4+ subsets, people with type 1 diabetes showed modestly shorter TCRB CDR3s.

No antigens are known for them. Sequencing targeted expressed TCRB transcripts, as all isolated RNA had been reverse transcribed. Data came from immunoSEQ multiplex PCR; TCRdb stores just in-frame clones and leaves some out. The sample consists of hundreds of thousands of clones, more than 13% of them appearing once. Sequencing was carried out using naive CD4+ T cells from blood. These receptor sequences come from a man aged 18 to 29 with type 1 diabetes.

The rearrangement links TRBV30 to TRBJ1-2, with a possible D match to TRBD1 (5 bases). Per the germline V gene, CDR1 is GTSNPN and CDR2 is SVGIG (reference sequence). Trimming took off 3 bases at V and 3 bases at J, with 20 bases between the two ends. The CDR3 loop spans 16 amino acids. CDR3 region: CAWRVWAGSLDYGYTF. The CDR3 DNA is TGTGCCTGGAGGGTGTGGGCAGGGAGCCTTGACTATGGCTACACCTTC.

V gene TRBV7-9 combines with J gene TRBJ2-6; no firm D call. Between the trimmed V and J ends, which lost 5 bases and 5 bases, there was a span of 13 bases. The CDR3 is made up of 15 amino acids. The germline V gene encodes CDR1 SEHNR and CDR2 FQNEAQ (reference sequence). The CDR3 DNA is TGTGCCAGCAGCGCCCGTATCAGCTGGGCCAACGTCCTGACTTTC. It specifies CASSARISWANVLTF. The full variable domain, with the rest looked up from reference TRBV7-9 and TRBJ2-6, is DTGVSQNPRHKITKRGQNVTFRCDPISEHNRLYWYRQTLGQGPEFLTYFQNEAQLEKSRLLSDRFSAERPKGSFSTLEIQRTEQGDSAMYLCASSARISWANVLTFGAGSRLTVL.

Only a few counts were recorded for this clone. The rearrangement links TRBV30 to TRBJ1-6; D remains unclear. Germline V gives CDR1 GTSNPN, CDR2 SVGIG (reference sequence). V was clipped by 2 bases and J by 9 bases, with 11 bases between them. This CDR3 spans 13 amino acids. The CDR3: CAWSFEGSSPLHF. In DNA, the CDR3 is TGTGCCTGGAGTTTTGAGGGAAGTTCACCCCTCCACTTT.

This clone turned up a few times. V gene TRBV6-6 combines with J gene TRBJ2-3, with D possibly TRBD2 on 6 matching bases. The ends were cut back, 2 bases at V and 5 bases at J, with 8 bases in the middle. The CDR3 is 13 residues long. CDR1 MNHNY and CDR2 SVGAGI come from the germline V gene (reference sequence). The CDR3 reads CASSYPGEDTQYF. The CDR3 region has the DNA TGTGCCAGCAGTTACCCGGGGGAAGATACGCAGTATTTT.

The rearrangement uses TRBV5-4 and TRBJ1-1; 8 bases match TRBD1. This CDR3 comprises 14 residues. Germline V CDR1 and CDR2: SGHNT, YYREEE (reference sequence). V lost 0 bases, J lost 5 bases, and 3 bases stayed unmatched. The CDR3 DNA sequence: TGTGCCAGCAGCTTGGGACAGGGGAGGACTGAAGCTTTCTTT. This translates into CASSLGQGRTEAFF.

This clone was recorded a few times. This rearrangement joins TRBV5-6 to TRBJ2-5, with D possibly matching TRBD2 (6 bases). The CDR3 consists of 12 residues. V lost 3 bases to trimming and J lost 5 bases, with 8 bases between them. The germline CDR1 and CDR2 sequences are SGHDT and YYEEEE. The CDR3 loop reads CASSWDFETQYF. DNA for the CDR3: TGTGCCAGCAGCTGGGACTTCGAGACCCAGTACTTC.

V gene TRBV6-6 combines with J gene TRBJ2-3; D is undetermined. Germline-derived CDR1 and CDR2 are MNHNY and SVGAGI (reference sequence). The V gene lost 5 bases and the J gene lost 6 bases, with 15 bases spanning the gap. The CDR3 loop spans 14 amino acids. This CDR3 reads CASSRSAESDTQYF. The CDR3 region has the DNA TGTGCCAGCAGTCGGAGCGCTGAATCCGATACGCAGTATTTT.

This clone was found a few times. The chain has TRBV5-1 and TRBJ2-2; 11 bases map to TRBD2. J lost 8 bases, V lost 2 bases, and 8 bases had no gene match. The germline gives CDR1 SGHRS, CDR2 YFSETQ. This CDR3 comprises 16 residues. Here the CDR3 reads CASSLPGLAEVGELFF. CDR3 bases: TGCGCCAGCAGCTTACCGGGACTAGCGGAAGTAGGGGAGCTGTTTTTT.

This clone was seen a handful of times. V is TRBV18 and J is TRBJ1-6; D call uncertain. Trimming removed 3 bases at V and 7 bases at J, with 7 bases between. Germline V gene data show CDR1 as KGHSH and CDR2 as LQKENI. The CDR3 loop spans 13 amino acids. CDR3 sequence reads: CASSPPRNSPLHF. DNA for the CDR3: TGTGCCAGCTCACCCCCCCGGAATTCACCCCTCCACTTT.

In this sample, this clone turned up a few times. The J gene is TRBJ2-5, the V gene TRBV7-9, with 8 bases identical to TRBD1. V lost 1 base to trimming and J lost 0 bases; unmatched junction nucleotides: 4. Germline CDR1 is SEHNR and CDR2 is FQNEAQ (reference sequence). This CDR3 spans 16 amino acids. The CDR3: CASSLGSDRDQETQYF. CDR3 DNA: TGTGCCAGCAGCTTAGGCTCGGACAGGGACCAAGAGACCCAGTACTTC.

The V and J genes are TRBV18 and TRBJ2-5; D is uncertain. V was trimmed by 0 bases and J by 3 bases, leaving 11 bases between them. Germline V gives CDR1 KGHSH, CDR2 LQKENI. CDR3 size: 15 residues. CDR3 amino acids: CASSPPFAGEETQYF. CDR3 DNA: TGTGCCAGCTCACCACCGTTCGCAGGTGAAGAGACCCAGTACTTC.

This clone was counted a few times. CDR3 protein: CASSGGTGQGELFF. CDR3 bases: TGTGCCAGCAGCGGCGGAACTGGGCAAGGGGAGCTGTTTTTT. This chain links TRBV5-4 with TRBJ2-2; D unclear. Germline V gene sequence: CDR1 SGHNT, CDR2 YYREEE (reference sequence). The CDR3 spans 14 residues. The V end was cut by 4 bases, the J end by 8 bases, with 15 bases between.

V gene TRBV27 combines with J gene TRBJ2-3; 8 nucleotides match TRBD2. J lost 0 bases, V lost 3 bases, and 14 bases had no gene match. The CDR3 extends over 19 amino acids. Germline CDR1 is MNHEY and CDR2 is SMNVEV (reference sequence). Written as DNA, the CDR3 is TGTGCCAGCAGTTTCCGACCCCCGTTCGGGGGGGGGAGCACAGATACGCAGTATTTT. Translation gives CASSFRPPFGGGSTDTQYF.

The chain links TRBV18 to TRBJ2-7; D may be TRBD1 or TRBD2 (6 bases each). This CDR3 is 15 amino acids long. The V gene's germline CDR1 is KGHSH and CDR2 LQKENI. The V end was cut by 4 bases, the J end by 3 bases, with 16 bases between. This CDR3 reads CASSQTTGASYEQYF. The CDR3 DNA follows: TGTGCCAGCTCACAGACGACGGGGGCGAGCTACGAGCAGTACTTC.

The table lists this clone with a few counts. The chain combines TRBV6-5 with TRBJ2-3, with D perhaps matching TRBD1 (6 bases). Trimming took off 5 bases at V and 0 bases at J, with 12 bases between the two ends. CDR1 MNHEY and CDR2 SVGAGI come from the germline V gene. The CDR3 has 15 residues. This CDR3 is CASSGRQVSTDTQYF. CDR3 coding DNA: TGTGCCAGCAGTGGACGACAGGTTAGCACAGATACGCAGTATTTT.

This clone has only a few counts. The chain carries TRBV19 and TRBJ2-3; a possible D gene is TRBD2 (5 bases). Germline-derived CDR1 and CDR2 are LNHDA and SQIVND (reference sequence). Trimming took off 6 bases at V and 5 bases at J, with 9 bases between the two ends. The CDR3 contains 12 residues. This chain's CDR3 is CASSPSRDTQYF. The CDR3 DNA reads as TGTGCCAGTAGCCCTAGCCGAGATACGCAGTATTTT.

This clone appeared a few times. The CDR3 DNA is TGTGCCAGCAGCTTCTACACCCCGGGCGCCGGGGAGACCCAGTACTTC. Its translation: CASSFYTPGAGETQYF. The chain employs TRBV7-2 and TRBJ2-5; D remains unclear. With 3 bases removed from V and 5 bases from J, the gap between germline ends came to 19 bases. Germline V gives CDR1 SGHTA, CDR2 FQGNSA. The length of the CDR3 is 16 residues.

The table lists this clone with a few counts. This sequence joins TRBV4-3 and TRBJ2-5; D unclear. This CDR3 has 15 residues. V shed 2 bases and J shed 2 bases, with 12 bases lying between them. Germline V gene sequence: CDR1 LGHNA, CDR2 YSLEER. This CDR3 is CASSQSGLGQETQYF. In DNA, the CDR3 is TGCGCCAGCAGCCAAAGTGGTCTAGGACAAGAGACCCAGTACTTC.

The chain joins TRBV11-2 to TRBJ2-4; no clear D gene. CDR1 SGHAT and CDR2 FQNNGV come from the germline V gene. V lost 4 bases, J lost 9 bases, and 7 bases lay in between. The length of the CDR3 is 11 residues. As DNA, the CDR3 is TGTGCCAGCAGCTCCTCTAGCATTCAGTACTTC. Translating gives CASSSSSIQYF.

The chain combines TRBV30 with TRBJ1-4; possible D gene TRBD1, 6 bases. The CDR3 extends over 14 amino acids. Per the germline V gene, CDR1 is GTSNPN and CDR2 is SVGIG (reference sequence). Trimming pared 2 bases from V and 8 bases from J, leaving 15 bases between. CDR3 amino acids: CAWSLYQGWEKLFF. The CDR3 nucleotides are TGTGCCTGGAGTCTCTACCAGGGGTGGGAAAAACTGTTTTTT.

The rearrangement uses TRBV7-2 and TRBJ1-1; D might be TRBD1 (5 bases). V lost 3 bases, J lost 5 bases, and 16 bases lay in between. CDR1 and CDR2 from the germline V gene are SGHTA and FQGNSA. The CDR3 has 15 amino acids. The chain's CDR3 is CASSFTPRGGTEAFF. The CDR3 DNA reads as TGTGCCAGCAGCTTTACCCCCCGGGGGGGTACTGAAGCTTTCTTT.

The chain links TRBV11-2 to TRBJ1-2; unclear D gene. The V end lost 1 base, the J end lost 2 bases, and 14 bases lay between the germline ends. This CDR3 has 16 residues. CDR1 and CDR2 (germline): SGHAT, FQNNGV. The CDR3 spells CASSLGGSAGNYGYTF. The CDR3 nucleotides are TGTGCCAGCAGCTTAGGTGGGTCGGCCGGAAACTATGGCTACACCTTC.

Concerning this clone: This sample includes further DNA sequences coding for the same CDR3. The rearrangement joins TRBV7-2 to TRBJ1-5; D uncertain. Germline CDR1 is SGHTA and CDR2 is FQGNSA. CDR3 size: 14 residues. V was clipped by 5 bases and J by 0 bases, with 8 bases between them. CDR3 amino acids: CASSPPGSNQPQHF. CDR3 in DNA: TGTGCCAGCAGCCCACCGGGTAGCAATCAGCCCCAGCATTTT.

The rearrangement uses TRBV6-5 and TRBJ2-7; TRBD1 is a possible D gene (6 bases). Trimming removed 4 bases at V and 3 bases at J, with 13 bases between. The V gene's germline CDR1 is MNHEY and CDR2 SVGAGI. This CDR3 has 14 amino acids. The CDR3 DNA sequence: TGTGCCAGCAGTTCACTTACAGGGCGCTACGAGCAGTACTTC. As protein: CASSSLTGRYEQYF.

The V call is TRBV30, the J call TRBJ1-1; D gene ambiguous. Germline CDR1 GTSNPN, CDR2 SVGIG (reference sequence). The CDR3 runs to 13 residues. The V end was cut by 0 bases, the J end by 10 bases, with 15 bases between. In nucleotides, the CDR3 is TGTGCCTGGAGTGTACGTACGGTTGGCGTAGCTTTCTTT. Translating gives CAWSVRTVGVAFF.

V usage is TRBV7-9 and J usage is TRBJ1-1; D is undetermined. Trimming removed 2 bases at V and 0 bases at J, with 7 bases between. Looked up from germline, CDR1 is SEHNR and CDR2 is FQNEAQ (reference sequence). The CDR3 spans 14 residues. The CDR3 loop reads CASSLMSLNTEAFF. The CDR3 bases are TGTGCCAGCAGCTTAATGTCACTGAACACTGAAGCTTTCTTT.

V and J are TRBV23-1 and TRBJ2-3; 11 bases are shared with TRBD1. TRBV23-1 is placed among ORFs of uncertain function. CDR3 size: 15 residues. Trimming at V came to 4 bases and at J to 3 bases, leaving 3 bases not matched to a gene. The CDR3 DNA follows: TGCGCCAGCAGTCCAGGGGACAGGGGGACAGATACGCAGTATTTT. Residues: CASSPGDRGTDTQYF.